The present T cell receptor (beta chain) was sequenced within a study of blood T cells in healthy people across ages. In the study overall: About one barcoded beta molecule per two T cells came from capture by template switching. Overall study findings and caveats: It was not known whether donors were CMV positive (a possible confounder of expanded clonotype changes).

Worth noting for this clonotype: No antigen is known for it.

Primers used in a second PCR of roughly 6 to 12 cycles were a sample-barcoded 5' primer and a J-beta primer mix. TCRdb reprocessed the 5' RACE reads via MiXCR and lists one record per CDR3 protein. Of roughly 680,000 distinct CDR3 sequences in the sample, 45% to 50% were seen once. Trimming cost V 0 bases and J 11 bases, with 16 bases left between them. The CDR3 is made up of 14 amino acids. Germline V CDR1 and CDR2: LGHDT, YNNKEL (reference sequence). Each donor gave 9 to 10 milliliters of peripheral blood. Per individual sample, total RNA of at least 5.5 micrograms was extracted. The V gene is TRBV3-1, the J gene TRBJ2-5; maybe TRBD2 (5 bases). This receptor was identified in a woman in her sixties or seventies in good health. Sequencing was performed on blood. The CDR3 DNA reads TGTGCCAGCAGCCAAGATTCGGGGAGAACTGAGCAGTACTTC. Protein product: CASSQDSGRTEQYF.